The sequence of this T cell receptor (beta chain) was determined in a study of blood T cell repertoires in COVID-19. Study summary: Spain, Italy and the United States supplied samples that represented acute and convalescent COVID-19.

This clone occurred once. Assay used: immunoSEQ multiplex PCR; TCRdb lists only in-frame clones, some missing. The sample includes roughly 150,000 clones, approximately 91% of them seen just once. The CDR3 spans 14 residues. Trimming took off 2 bases at V and 2 bases at J, with 7 bases between the two ends. CDR1 is WSHSY, CDR2 SAAADI, per germline. Sequences were obtained from peripheral blood. J is TRBJ1-5 and V is TRBV10-2; D is perhaps TRBD1 (6 bases). This receptor was taken from a man between 18 and 35 years old with COVID-19, enrolled during active disease. The CDR3 reads CASSERTGNQPQHF. CDR3 in DNA: TGCGCCAGCAGTGAGCGGACAGGCAATCAGCCCCAGCATTTT.